This is a list of T cell receptor beta chains from one sample in a study of cytomegalovirus exposure and HLA in healthy donors. Repertoires were generated with immunoSEQ multiplex PCR, while TCRdb's copy carries only in-frame clones and drops some. This sample yields about 190,000 clones, of which roughly 70% are seen a single time; 1.5% to 2% belongs to the top ten. Sequences were obtained from PBMCs. The receptors come from a woman in her 30s in good health and CMV-seronegative. The CDR3 runs from the conserved cysteine through the conserved F or W. Each record gives: J gene, V gene, D gene, clone size, CDR3 DNA, CDR3 protein. The D gene is left open where the match is weak. Some rows mark clone size as missing; the rest say once, few, many or name a class of expanded clone.

j_gene: TRBJ2-7
v_gene: TRBV12-5
d_gene: NA
abundance: NA
CDR3nt: TGTGCTAGTGGCCGAGACTTCTACGAGCAGTACTTC
CDR3aa: CASGRDFYEQYF

j_gene: TRBJ2-1
v_gene: TRBV10-3
d_gene: NA
abundance: NA
CDR3nt: TGTGCCATCAGTGCCTCAGGGGCCTCGTTCGGCAATGAGCAGTTCTTC
CDR3aa: CAISASGASFGNEQFF

j_gene: TRBJ1-1
v_gene: TRBV18
d_gene: NA
abundance: once
CDR3nt: TGTGCCAGCTCACCAGGCGTCCGGAGCACTGAAGCTTTCTTT
CDR3aa: CASSPGVRSTEAFF

j_gene: TRBJ1-1
v_gene: TRBV18
d_gene: NA
abundance: NA
CDR3nt: TGTGCCAGCTCACCAGAACAGTCGAACACTGAAGCTTTCTTT
CDR3aa: CASSPEQSNTEAFF

j_gene: TRBJ1-4
v_gene: TRBV5-1
d_gene: TRBD1
abundance: NA
CDR3nt: TGCGCCAGCAGCCACTATTTCCCGGGACAGGGACCAACTAATGAAAAACTGTTTTTT
CDR3aa: CASSHYFPGQGPTNEKLFF

j_gene: TRBJ2-5
v_gene: TRBV2
d_gene: NA
abundance: NA
CDR3nt: TGTGCCAGCAGTCTTGAAGAGACCCAGTACTTC
CDR3aa: CASSLEETQYF

j_gene: TRBJ2-7
v_gene: TRBV4-3
d_gene: NA
abundance: NA
CDR3nt: TGCGCCAGCAGCCAAAACCAGGGGTACGAGCAGTACTTC
CDR3aa: CASSQNQGYEQYF

j_gene: TRBJ1-1
v_gene: TRBV7-9
d_gene: TRBD1
abundance: once
CDR3nt: TGTGCCAGCAGGCCCGGACAGGGGTTCGGCACTGAAGCTTTCTTT
CDR3aa: CASRPGQGFGTEAFF

j_gene: TRBJ2-1
v_gene: TRBV5-1
d_gene: TRBD2
abundance: NA
CDR3nt: TGCGCCAGCAGCCCTGCGACCTTGGGACTACCAAGCTCCTACAATGAGCAGTTCTTC
CDR3aa: CASSPATLGLPSSYNEQFF

j_gene: TRBJ2-3
v_gene: TRBV14
d_gene: NA
abundance: NA
CDR3nt: TGTGCCAGCAGCCTTAGGAGGACAGATACGCAGTATTTT
CDR3aa: CASSLRRTDTQYF

j_gene: TRBJ2-7
v_gene: TRBV4-1
d_gene: NA
abundance: NA
CDR3nt: TGCGCCAGCAGTCAACAGGAATTGGAACCCTACGAGCAGTACTTC
CDR3aa: CASSQQELEPYEQYF

j_gene: TRBJ1-2
v_gene: TRBV6-5
d_gene: NA
abundance: NA
CDR3nt: TGTGCCAGCAGCGCCGTCGGGGGGTCTAACTATGGCTACACCTTC
CDR3aa: CASSAVGGSNYGYTF

j_gene: TRBJ2-3
v_gene: TRBV7-2
d_gene: NA
abundance: NA
CDR3nt: TGTGCCAGCAGCCCCGAGTCCAGACTAAACACAGATACGCAGTATTTT
CDR3aa: CASSPESRLNTDTQYF

j_gene: TRBJ2-7
v_gene: TRBV4-2
d_gene: NA
abundance: NA
CDR3nt: TGTGCCAGCAGCACGGGGTCAGGGGACTCCTACGAGCAGTACTTC
CDR3aa: CASSTGSGDSYEQYF

j_gene: TRBJ2-5
v_gene: TRBV5-6
d_gene: NA
abundance: NA
CDR3nt: TGTGCCAGCAGCTTGGGTGAGGGACTGGGGGAGCAGTACTTC
CDR3aa: CASSLGEGLGEQYF

j_gene: TRBJ2-3
v_gene: TRBV9
d_gene: NA
abundance: NA
CDR3nt: TGTGCCAGCAGCTGGCAGGGGACAGATACGCAGTATTTT
CDR3aa: CASSWQGTDTQYF

j_gene: TRBJ1-3
v_gene: TRBV2
d_gene: NA
abundance: NA
CDR3nt: TGTGCCAGCCCGGGTCGACTGGGAAACACCATATATTTT
CDR3aa: CASPGRLGNTIYF

j_gene: TRBJ1-2
v_gene: TRBV6-6
d_gene: NA
abundance: few
CDR3nt: TGTGCCAGCAGTTACGGGGGGGGTGGGGACTATGGCTACACCTTC
CDR3aa: CASSYGGGGDYGYTF

j_gene: TRBJ2-5
v_gene: TRBV20-1
d_gene: NA
abundance: NA
CDR3nt: TGCAGTGCTAGGTCCGGGACCCAGTACTTC
CDR3aa: CSARSGTQYF

j_gene: TRBJ2-2
v_gene: TRBV7-2
d_gene: TRBD1
abundance: NA
CDR3nt: TGTGCCAGCAGCCCTGTTGGGACAGGGTTTAGGGCCGGGGAGCTGTTTTTT
CDR3aa: CASSPVGTGFRAGELFF

j_gene: TRBJ2-7
v_gene: TRBV5-5
d_gene: NA
abundance: NA
CDR3nt: TGTGCCAGCAGTTTTTTTGACGGAGCCTACGAGCAGTACTTC
CDR3aa: CASSFFDGAYEQYF